Listed below are T cell receptor beta chains from one sample, sequenced in a study of blood T cells in healthy people across ages. TCRdb passed the 5' RACE reads through MiXCR, listing each CDR3 protein once. The sample lists over 1,300,000 distinct CDR3 sequences, around 55% seen once, with 5.5% to 8% in the top ten. The sample consisted of blood. Every receptor here comes from a young man in good health. CDR3s include the opening cysteine and the closing phenylalanine or tryptophan. D genes are given only for firm matches. Clone size, where shown, is once, few, many, or a class for clones that have expanded.

TRBJ2-4,TRBD2,15,TRBV20-1,-,CSAPRTSGSVGIQYF,TGCAGTGCTCCCAGGACTAGCGGGAGCGTGGGCATTCAGTACTTC
TRBJ2-3,-,14,TRBV5-1,few,CASSLYTYTDTQYF,TGCGCCAGCAGCTTATACACATACACAGATACGCAGTATTTT
TRBJ1-2,-,15,TRBV29-1,few,CSVFTADSRNYGYTF,TGCAGCGTTTTTACGGCGGACAGCCGTAACTATGGCTACACCTTC
TRBJ1-2,-,12,TRBV12-3/TRBV12-4,-,CAIPDSNYGYTF,TGTGCCATCCCGGACTCAAACTATGGCTACACCTTC
TRBJ1-2,TRBD1,13,TRBV20-1,few,CSASGTGDYGYTF,TGCAGTGCCTCGGGGACAGGGGACTATGGCTACACCTTC
TRBJ1-2,-,14,TRBV6-5,-,CASSNPLAAYGYTF,TGTGCCAGCAGCAATCCGCTGGCGGCCTATGGCTACACCTTC
TRBJ1-2,-,12,TRBV12-3/TRBV12-4,-,CASSLSRVSYTF,TGTGCCAGCAGTCTCTCCAGGGTGAGCTACACCTTC
TRBJ1-5,TRBD1,16,TRBV3-1,-,CASSQGTGGEDQPQHF,TGTGCCAGCAGCCAGGGAACAGGGGGCGAAGATCAGCCCCAGCATTTT
TRBJ2-4,TRBD1,15,TRBV12-3/TRBV12-4,-,CASSARDSEWVKQYF,TGTGCCAGCAGCGCTCGGGACAGCGAATGGGTTAAGCAGTACTTC
TRBJ1-3,-,15,TRBV12-3/TRBV12-4,few,CASRPPGPSGNTIYF,TGTGCCAGCAGGCCTCCAGGGCCCTCTGGAAACACCATATATTTT
TRBJ2-7,TRBD2,16,TRBV28,-,CASRDYGLGRFYEQYF,TGTGCCAGCAGAGACTACGGACTAGGACGCTTCTACGAGCAGTACTTC
TRBJ2-7,-,14,TRBV10-3,few,CAIQTGLATYEQYF,TGTGCCATCCAGACGGGACTCGCGACCTACGAGCAGTACTTC
TRBJ2-1,-,17,TRBV9,-,CASSPPTAQSSYNEQFF,TGTGCCAGCAGCCCACCGACAGCTCAGAGCTCCTACAATGAGCAGTTCTTC
TRBJ2-7,-,18,TRBV7-2,-,CASSLVGSGWTASYEQYF,TGTGCCAGCAGCTTAGTGGGGAGCGGCTGGACCGCCTCCTACGAGCAGTACTTC
TRBJ2-7,TRBD1,15,TRBV6-1,-,CASSEGTGPYNEQYF,TGTGCCAGCAGTGAAGGGACAGGGCCATACAATGAGCAGTACTTC
TRBJ1-2,TRBD1,14,TRBV29-1,few,CSVAGGTGNYGYTF,TGCAGCGTCGCGGGCGGGACAGGGAACTATGGCTACACCTTC
TRBJ1-6,-,15,TRBV11-2,-,CASSLTGDRGSPLHF,TGTGCCAGCAGTCTTACGGGAGACCGCGGTTCACCCCTCCACTTT
TRBJ2-3,-,14,TRBV9,once,CASTPVGGTDTQYF,TGTGCCAGCACCCCTGTTGGCGGCACAGATACGCAGTATTTT
TRBJ2-3,TRBD2,16,TRBV11-2,-,CASSHRLAMGTDTQYF,TGTGCCAGCAGCCATAGACTAGCGATGGGCACAGATACGCAGTATTTT
TRBJ1-4,-,15,TRBV4-3,-,CASSQDTGANEKLFF,TGCGCCAGCAGCCAAGATACAGGCGCTAATGAAAAACTGTTTTTT
TRBJ2-7,-,12,TRBV12-5,few,CASGMGQYEQYF,TGTGCTAGTGGAATGGGGCAGTACGAGCAGTACTTC
TRBJ2-2,-,13,TRBV20-1,-,CNPWTPDTGELFF,TGCAACCCCTGGACCCCAGACACCGGGGAGCTGTTTTTT
TRBJ2-3,-,20,TRBV5-1,-,CASSLGVFEVVSSSTDTQYF,TGCGCCAGCAGCTTGGGGGTGTTTGAGGTAGTGTCGTCTAGCACAGATACGCAGTATTTT
TRBJ2-7,-,12,TRBV28,-,CASKERYYEQYF,TGTGCCAGCAAGGAGAGATACTACGAGCAGTACTTC
TRBJ2-1,-,14,TRBV12-3/TRBV12-4,-,CASSPGQIMNEQFF,TGTGCCAGCAGTCCCGGACAGATCATGAATGAGCAGTTCTTC
TRBJ2-3,TRBD2,17,TRBV7-2,-,CASSFEIAGGSTDTQYF,TGTGCCAGCAGCTTCGAAATAGCGGGGGGGAGCACAGATACGCAGTATTTT
TRBJ2-1,-,15,TRBV28,-,CASSSSATEYNEQFF,-
TRBJ2-3,-,12,TRBV7-9,-,CASSFGPGTQYF,TGTGCCAGCAGCTTCGGACCGGGTACGCAGTATTTT
TRBJ1-5,-,14,TRBV6-5,-,CASSYGQGIQPQHF,TGTGCCAGCAGTTACGGGCAGGGGATTCAGCCCCAGCATTTT
TRBJ2-4,-,11,TRBV4-2,-,CASSGGNIQYF,TGTGCCAGCAGTGGGGGGAACATTCAGTACTTC
TRBJ2-1,-,15,TRBV11-2,-,CASSGPRGRDNEQFF,TGTGCCAGCAGCGGCCCGAGGGGGAGGGACAATGAGCAGTTCTTC
TRBJ1-5,-,12,TRBV2,-,CASSADSQPQHF,TGTGCCAGCAGCGCGGACAGTCAGCCCCAGCATTTT
TRBJ2-4,-,13,TRBV29-1,-,CSSRAGGKDIQYF,TGCAGCTCCAGGGCTGGGGGCAAGGACATTCAGTACTTC
TRBJ2-5,TRBD1,14,TRBV11-1,-,CASSFGQEGGTQYF,TGTGCCAGCAGCTTTGGACAGGAAGGAGGGACCCAGTACTTC
TRBJ2-5,TRBD2,16,TRBV4-1,few,CASSQDPSGSEETQYF,TGCGCCAGCAGCCAAGATCCTAGCGGGAGTGAAGAGACCCAGTACTTC
TRBJ2-6,-,17,TRBV15,-,CATSSPGAHSGANVLTF,TGTGCCACCAGCAGCCCCGGGGCACACTCTGGGGCCAACGTCCTGACTTTC
TRBJ2-1,-,16,TRBV5-5,-,CASTTEMGSSYNEQFF,TGTGCCAGCACCACCGAGATGGGGAGCTCCTACAATGAGCAGTTCTTC